A single sample is the source of the 9 T cell receptor beta chains below, sequenced in a study of response to subunit inactivated influenza vaccine (dated by TCRdb to 2017 to 2018). Library generation was performed with RT-PCR. TCRdb lists the instrument as Illumina HiSeq 2500. In TCRdb, the public reads were trimmed at Q25 with fastp and aligned with MiXCR, with productive beta chains retained. Rows matching on CDR3 protein sequence are summarized as one entry with the most common DNA and genes. The sample includes under 950,000 distinct CDR3 sequences, with around 21% observed a single time. Of the sample, roughly 10% is held by the ten largest clones. This specimen was PBMCs from blood, taken approximately 5 days after vaccination. These receptors were obtained from a man over 45 who received an inactivated influenza vaccine. Donor details come from another sample of the same person, matched by shared clones.

There are a few counts of this clonotype. The chain combines TRBV18 with TRBJ2-7; D gene unclear. The CDR3 spans 14 residues. The ends were cut back, 2 bases at V and 2 bases at J, with 10 bases in the middle. Germline CDR1 and CDR2: KGHSH and LQKENI. The CDR3 sequence: CASSPARMTYEQYF. CDR3 nucleotides: TGTGCCAGCTCACCAGCCAGAATGACCTACGAGCAGTACTTC.

V and J are TRBV4-3 and TRBJ1-1, with no clear D. V lost 4 bases to trimming and J lost 4 bases, with 13 bases between them. The germline gives CDR1 LGHNA, CDR2 YSLEER. CDR3 length: 14 residues. CDR3 coding DNA: TGCGCCAGCAGCCCGGGGTCAAGAGGCACTGAAGCTTTCTTT. Translation gives CASSPGSRGTEAFF.

There are a few counts of this clonotype. The CDR3 DNA reads TGTGCCAGCAGCTTGGATGGAGGGGGCAATTCACCCCTCCACTTT. Translated, it gives CASSLDGGGNSPLHF. This chain uses TRBV5-5 with TRBJ1-6, with TRBD1 matching over 7 bases. J was trimmed by 7 bases and V by 0 bases; bases with no gene match: 4. The CDR3 sequence is 15 residues long. Germline V gives CDR1 SGHKS, CDR2 YYEKEE (reference sequence).

In this sample, this clonotype turned up a few times. The genes are TRBV27 and TRBJ2-5, with no clear D. This CDR3 spans 13 amino acids. The germline V gene encodes CDR1 MNHEY and CDR2 SMNVEV (reference sequence). With 4 bases removed from V and 4 bases from J, the gap between germline ends came to 10 bases. The CDR3 reads CASSSLSRETQYF. DNA of the CDR3: TGTGCCAGCAGTTCCCTCTCCCGAGAGACCCAGTACTTC.

The chain recombines TRBV11-3 with TRBJ2-1, with TRBD2 identical over 13 bases. The CDR3 length is 16 residues. CDR1 SGHNT and CDR2 YENEEA come from the germline V gene. The V gene end was trimmed by 5 bases and the J gene end by 9 bases; junction bases not matched to a gene: 10. CDR3: CASSPRTSGSHAEQFF. CDR3 coding DNA: TGTGCCAGCAGCCCCCGGACTAGCGGGAGTCATGCTGAGCAGTTCTTC. Together with reference TRBV11-3 and TRBJ2-1, the CDR3 gives the full variable domain: EAGVVQSPRYKIIEKKQPVAFWCNPISGHNTLYWYLQNLGQGPELLIRYENEEAVDDSQLPKDRFSAERLKGVDSTLKIQPAELGDSAVYLCASSPRTSGSHAEQFFGPGTRLTVL.

This clonotype was found a few times. The J gene is TRBJ2-4, the V gene TRBV9; 16 nucleotides align to TRBD2. The trim removed 3 bases at V and 8 bases at J, leaving 14 bases unmatched. CDR1 is SGDLS, CDR2 YYNGEE, per germline. The length of the CDR3 is 19 residues. CDR3 bases: TGTGCCAGCAGCGGATATGTACCGGGACTAGCGGGGGGGAGCGACATTCAGTACTTC. Encoded protein: CASSGYVPGLAGGSDIQYF.

This clonotype was seen only a few times. The gene calls are TRBV5-1 and TRBJ2-5; 9 bases align to TRBD2. The germline V gene has CDR1 SGHRS and CDR2 YFSETQ. The CDR3 is 14 amino acids. With 4 bases clipped from V and 5 bases from J, the junction kept 6 bases outside the gene matches. CDR3 sequence reads: CASSPGGGDETQYF. CDR3 nucleotides: TGCGCCAGCAGCCCCGGCGGGGGGGATGAGACCCAGTACTTC. Full variable domain (outside the CDR3, taken from reference TRBV5-1 and TRBJ2-5): KAGVTQTPRYLIKTRGQQVTLSCSPISGHRSVSWYQQTPGQGLQFLFEYFSETQRNKGNFPGRFSGRQFSNSRSEMNVSTLELGDSALYLCASSPGGGDETQYFGPGTRLLVL.

The J gene is TRBJ2-1, the V gene TRBV28; 9 bases are a match to TRBD1. The germline V gene has CDR1 MDHEN and CDR2 SYDVKM. The junction had 4 bases not matched to a gene; V was cut back by 9 bases and J by 4 bases. CDR3 length equals 13 residues. CDR3: CARRQGVYNEQFF. The CDR3 bases are TGTGCCAGGAGACAGGGGGTTTACAATGAGCAGTTCTTC.

The sample holds a few counts of this clonotype. This chain joins TRBV7-9 and TRBJ1-2; TRBD1 matches 10 bases. V lost 4 bases, J lost 6 bases, and 5 bases stayed unmatched. CDR3 length: 14 amino acids. Germline assignment: CDR1 SEHNR and CDR2 FQNEAQ (reference sequence). In DNA form, the CDR3 reads TGTGCCAGCAGCTCACAGGGACAGGGGCATGGCTACACCTTC. Protein product: CASSSQGQGHGYTF.